This T cell receptor beta chain was profiled in a study of blood T cell repertoires in COVID-19. Study-level background: Some COVID-19 samples were acute and others convalescent; all came from the United States, Italy and Spain. Sources were T cells, B-cell-depleted T cells, or PBMCs; the material itself was cDNA or gDNA.

In this sample, this clone turned up a few times. Authors' data handling: Researchers report that nucleated cell counts were estimated from reference gene primer amplification. Sequenced by immunoSEQ multiplex PCR; TCRdb stores in-frame clones only, minus some. D and trimming come from the DNA, and the V and J calls and clone size come from that table. The sample holds 150,000 or so clones; around 80% are singletons and the top ten take roughly 8.1%. The CDR3 is 13 amino acids. Unmatched junction bases numbered 5, after V lost 5 bases and J lost 5 bases. Germline V gene lookup returns CDR1 MNHEY and CDR2 SVGAGI.

Source material: peripheral blood. The origin of this receptor is a woman aged 70 to 79 with acute or convalescent COVID-19. V usage is TRBV6-5 and J usage is TRBJ1-2, with 7 nucleotides matching TRBD1. The CDR3 here is CASSQQGWYGYTF. DNA of the CDR3: TGTGCCAGCAGTCAACAGGGGTGGTATGGCTACACCTTC.